This passage covers 30 T cell receptor beta chains from one sample sequenced in a study of blood T cell repertoires in COVID-19. The method was immunoSEQ multiplex PCR; TCRdb's version includes in-frame clones alone and lacks a portion of them. The table lists roughly 150,000 clones, 70% to 90% of them singletons, with approximately 2% in the top ten. Sequences were obtained from peripheral blood. The source of these receptors is a man aged 50 to 60 who had recovered from COVID-19.

The rearrangement joins TRBV2 to TRBJ2-2; 12 positions agree with TRBD2. The trim removed 9 bases at V and 1 base at J, leaving 12 bases unmatched. The CDR3 is made up of 18 amino acids. Germline-derived CDR1 and CDR2 are SNHLY and FYNNEI. CDR3 region: CASTDGLAGNWNTGELFF. In nucleotides, the CDR3 is TGTGCCAGTACTGATGGACTAGCGGGAAATTGGAACACCGGGGAGCTGTTTTTT.

The V and J genes are TRBV23-1 and TRBJ2-7; D might be TRBD1 (6 bases). TRBV23-1 is known as an ORF, though its function is uncertain. Trimming took off 4 bases at V and 3 bases at J, with 13 bases between the two ends. The CDR3 is made up of 14 amino acids. The CDR3 sequence is CASSRDTEFYEQYF. CDR3 coding DNA: TGCGCCAGCAGTCGGGACACCGAATTCTACGAGCAGTACTTC.

This clone showed up just once. This chain links TRBV4-3 with TRBJ2-3, with D perhaps matching TRBD2 (5 bases). The germline V and J ends were trimmed by 0 bases and 6 bases, with 13 bases remaining between them. Germline CDR1 is LGHNA and CDR2 is YSLEER. The CDR3 loop spans 15 amino acids. The CDR3 sequence is CASSQDRGSRDTQYF. CDR3 sequence (DNA): TGCGCCAGCAGCCAAGATCGAGGGTCGAGGGATACGCAGTATTTT.

The chain combines TRBV7-2 with TRBJ1-1, with TRBD1 matching 7 bases. After removal of 5 bases from V and 6 bases from J, the junction contained 15 bases not matched to a gene. The CDR3 contains 16 residues. Germline V gene data show CDR1 as SGHTA and CDR2 as FQGNSA. CDR3 loop: CASSLVGGAHYPEAFF. For the CDR3, the DNA is TGTGCCAGCAGCCTAGTAGGGGGCGCGCACTACCCTGAAGCTTTCTTT.

The chain combines TRBV7-9 with TRBJ1-6; D not resolved. Deletions cut 5 bases from V and 7 bases from J, with 21 bases between. CDR1 is SEHNR, CDR2 FQNEAQ, per germline (reference sequence). This CDR3 region has 17 residues. The CDR3, as DNA: TGTGCCAGCAGCCCGAGAGGCGGGGATAGCGGAAATTCACCCCTCCACTTT. Translating it yields CASSPRGGDSGNSPLHF.

CDR3 amino acids: CASSPFSGRNTGELFF. The CDR3 bases are TGTGCCAGCAGCCCCTTTAGCGGGAGGAACACCGGGGAGCTGTTTTTT. This rearrangement joins TRBV7-3 to TRBJ2-2; 9 bases are a match to TRBD2. The V gene end was trimmed by 5 bases and the J gene end by 1 base; junction bases not matched to a gene: 5. CDR3 size: 16 residues. CDR1 and CDR2 from the germline V gene are SGHTA and FQGTGA.

The chain employs TRBV3-1 (or the pseudogene TRBV3-2) and TRBJ1-6; the match to TRBD1 covers 7 bases. Trimming took 4 bases from V and 7 from J; bases not matched to a gene: 4. Germline V gene lookup returns CDR1 LGHDT and CDR2 YNNKEL (reference sequence). The CDR3 runs to 14 residues. The DNA of the CDR3 is TGTGCCAGCAGCCTCCGGGACAGAAATTCACCCCTCCACTTT. This translates into CASSLRDRNSPLHF.

V usage is TRBV6-5 and J usage is TRBJ2-3; D unclear. CDR3 length: 14 amino acids. The V and J ends lost 6 bases and 2 bases respectively, with 12 bases between them. Germline lookup yields CDR1 MNHEY and CDR2 SVGAGI. CDR3 in amino acids: CASRVVSFTDTQYF. CDR3 DNA sequence: TGTGCCAGCAGGGTAGTAAGTTTCACAGATACGCAGTATTTT.

The chain combines TRBV6-5 with TRBJ2-2, with 10 nucleotides matching TRBD1. Germline assignment: CDR1 MNHEY and CDR2 SVGAGI. The CDR3 is made up of 14 amino acids. V was clipped by 7 bases and J by 4 bases; unmatched bases: 3. The chain's CDR3 is CASKGQGRTGELFF. The CDR3 DNA follows: TGTGCCAGCAAGGGACAGGGGCGCACCGGGGAGCTGTTTTTT.

This clone was detected a few times. The rearrangement joins TRBV11-2 to TRBJ1-1; D gene unclear. The CDR3 has 13 residues. CDR1 and CDR2 from the germline V gene are SGHAT and FQNNGV. V was shortened by 5 bases and J by 1 base, with 8 bases between the two germline ends. CDR3 loop: CASSLRGNTEAFF. The CDR3 DNA is TGTGCCAGCAGCCTACGGGGGAACACTGAAGCTTTCTTT.

This chain uses TRBV10-1 with TRBJ2-1; 10 bases are a match to TRBD2. The CDR3 sequence is 14 residues long. The J segment lost 5 bases and the V segment lost 6 bases, leaving 4 bases of the junction unmatched. The V gene's germline CDR1 is WNHNN and CDR2 SYGVQD (reference sequence). CDR3 DNA: TGCGCCAGCAGCGATAGCGGGGGGAACAATGAGCAGTTCTTC. Translation gives CASSDSGGNNEQFF.

This clone was found a few times. The chain joins TRBV6-5 to TRBJ2-7, with D possibly being TRBD2 (6 bases). This CDR3 contains 15 residues. V lost 6 bases and J 2 bases, leaving 17 bases between the germline ends. The germline CDR1 and CDR2 sequences are MNHEY and SVGAGI. CDR3 in DNA: TGTGCCAGCAGGTTGACCGGGACTTCAGCCTACGAGCAGTACTTC. It codes for CASRLTGTSAYEQYF.

About this clone: The same CDR3 can be traced to other DNA sequences in this sample. The V call is TRBV19, the J call TRBJ2-6, with D possibly TRBD1 on 6 matching bases. V lost 3 bases to trimming and J lost 0 bases, with 6 bases between them. CDR1 and CDR2 from the germline V gene are LNHDA and SQIVND (reference sequence). This CDR3 comprises 15 residues. The CDR3 region is CASSMGHSGANVLTF. CDR3 sequence (DNA): TGTGCCAGTAGTATGGGACACTCTGGGGCCAACGTCCTGACTTTC.

V is TRBV4-1 and J is TRBJ1-1; D call uncertain. Germline assignment: CDR1 MGHRA and CDR2 YSYEKL. The CDR3 has 16 residues. The V end lost 3 bases, the J end lost 0 bases, and 14 bases lay between the germline ends. The CDR3 here is CASSHQASTLNTEAFF. The DNA for the CDR3 is TGCGCCAGCAGCCATCAAGCCTCGACTTTGAACACTGAAGCTTTCTTT.

This chain uses TRBV9 with TRBJ1-3, with TRBD1 matching over 8 bases. Per germline, CDR1 SGDLS and CDR2 YYNGEE. V lost 3 bases, J lost 0 bases, and 5 bases stayed unmatched. The CDR3 covers 16 residues. This CDR3 is CASSGRQGRSGNTIYF. The DNA for the CDR3 is TGTGCCAGCAGCGGGAGACAGGGGCGCTCTGGAAACACCATATATTTT.

This rearrangement joins TRBV9 to TRBJ2-2, with no clear D. V lost 1 base, J lost 4 bases, and 8 bases lay in between. This CDR3 comprises 14 residues. From germline, CDR1 is SGDLS and CDR2 YYNGEE. The chain's CDR3 is CASSVSTFTGELFF. CDR3 DNA: TGTGCCAGCAGCGTATCGACTTTCACCGGGGAGCTGTTTTTT.

The chain recombines TRBV5-1 with TRBJ1-1; 8 bases match TRBD1. The CDR3 runs to 15 residues. CDR1 is SGHRS, CDR2 YFSETQ, per germline. Trimming cost V 2 bases and J 4 bases; bases outside gene matches: 7. The CDR3 sequence: CASSLYSTGGTEAFF. CDR3 in DNA: TGCGCCAGCAGCTTATACTCCACAGGGGGCACTGAAGCTTTCTTT.

This sequence joins TRBV7-9 and TRBJ2-4; unclear D gene. The CDR3 covers 15 residues. Trimming shortened V by 2 bases and J by 0 bases, and 8 bases separated the two germline ends. Germline lookup yields CDR1 SEHNR and CDR2 FQNEAQ (reference sequence). CDR3 in amino acids: CASSLSELAKNIQYF. CDR3 nucleotides: TGTGCCAGCAGCTTATCGGAGCTAGCCAAAAACATTCAGTACTTC.

The rearrangement uses TRBV21-1 and TRBJ2-1; TRBD2, the table's D call, was not compared with the DNA. TRBV21-1 is deemed a pseudogene. This CDR3 has 17 residues. The CDR3 DNA sequence: TGTGCCAGCAGCAAAGGGACTAGCGGGAGGCCGAGCAATGAGCAGTTCTTC. Translation: CASSKGTSGRPSNEQFF.

The chain is built from TRBV5-1 and TRBJ2-3; tentatively, D is TRBD1 (6 bases). Trimming cost V 4 bases and J 0 bases, with 12 bases left between them. Germline values: CDR1 SGHRS, CDR2 YFSETQ. The CDR3 runs to 15 residues. DNA for the CDR3: TGCGCCAGCAGCGGGGGCAGTTTAAGCACAGATACGCAGTATTTT. Protein product: CASSGGSLSTDTQYF. The complete variable domain, with remaining parts taken from reference TRBV5-1 and TRBJ2-3, reads KAGVTQTPRYLIKTRGQQVTLSCSPISGHRSVSWYQQTPGQGLQFLFEYFSETQRNKGNFPGRFSGRQFSNSRSEMNVSTLELGDSALYLCASSGGSLSTDTQYFGPGTRLTVL.

The J gene is TRBJ2-4, the V gene TRBV5-1; the match to TRBD2 covers 10 bases. Germline V lookup: CDR1 SGHRS, CDR2 YFSETQ. This CDR3 has 19 amino acids. Trimming at V came to 1 base and at J to 0 bases, leaving 10 bases not matched to a gene. CDR3 amino acids: CASSLSGTSVGIAKNIQYF. CDR3 nucleotide sequence: TGCGCCAGCAGCTTGAGTGGGACTAGCGTGGGGATAGCCAAAAACATTCAGTACTTC.

The chain joins TRBV6-2 or TRBV6-3 to TRBJ1-5, with TRBD1 identical over 8 bases. There are 14 residues in the CDR3. Germline V gives CDR1 MNHEY, CDR2 SVGEGT. V lost 6 bases, J lost 4 bases, and 5 bases stayed unmatched. CDR3 nucleotides: TGTGCCAGCAGGTACCGACAGGGGAATCAGCCCCAGCATTTT. Its translation: CASRYRQGNQPQHF.

The CDR3 reads CASSNHGDQPQHF. CDR3 DNA sequence: TGTGCCAGCAGTAACCACGGGGATCAGCCCCAGCATTTT. This sequence joins TRBV6-5 and TRBJ1-5, with unresolved D. This CDR3 is built from 13 residues. Looked up from germline, CDR1 is MNHEY and CDR2 is SVGAGI. Trimming left V 5 bases short and J 5 bases short, with 10 bases between.

The rearrangement links TRBV20-1 to TRBJ2-7; possibly TRBD1 for D (6 bases). The V gene lost 3 bases and the J gene lost 4 bases, with 19 bases spanning the gap. Germline V gene data show CDR1 as DFQATT and CDR2 as SNEGSKA (reference sequence). The CDR3 extends over 15 amino acids. This CDR3 reads CSASSPKTGIYEQYF. DNA of the CDR3: TGCAGTGCTAGTTCTCCGAAGACAGGAATTTACGAGCAGTACTTC.

The chain has TRBV6-5 and TRBJ2-7; D unresolved. Germline-derived CDR1 and CDR2 are MNHEY and SVGAGI. CDR3 length equals 15 residues. The V end lost 8 bases, the J end lost 0 bases, and 17 bases lay between the germline ends. In nucleotides, the CDR3 is TGTGCCAGCTCCGTTGATGGCGGCCGCTCCTACGAGCAGTACTTC. The encoded protein is CASSVDGGRSYEQYF.

J is TRBJ2-2 and V is TRBV19, with 8 bases identical to TRBD1. The CDR3 has 16 amino acids. Looked up from germline, CDR1 is LNHDA and CDR2 is SQIVND (reference sequence). Unmatched junction bases numbered 11, after V lost 6 bases and J lost 5 bases. The CDR3 DNA is TGTGCCAGTAGCGGGGGCAGGGGGCTGCAGACCGGGGAGCTGTTTTTT. It specifies CASSGGRGLQTGELFF.

The V gene is TRBV6-2 or TRBV6-3, the J gene TRBJ1-5; maybe TRBD1 (5 bases). With 5 bases removed from V and 4 bases from J, the gap between germline ends came to 9 bases. Per the germline V gene, CDR1 is MNHEY and CDR2 is SVGEGT. The CDR3 spans 13 residues. The DNA of the CDR3 is TGTGCCAGCAGTGATGGGGGGAATCAGCCCCAGCATTTT. Its translation is CASSDGGNQPQHF.

This rearrangement joins TRBV7-2 to TRBJ2-1, with 10 bases lining up with TRBD2. The V gene end was trimmed by 2 bases and the J gene end by 0 bases; junction bases not matched to a gene: 10. The CDR3 consists of 19 residues. The germline V gene encodes CDR1 SGHTA and CDR2 FQGNSA. The CDR3 nucleotides read TGTGCCAGCAGCTTATCCCTGCTAGCGGGAGCCGCCTCCTACAATGAGCAGTTCTTC. Protein sequence: CASSLSLLAGAASYNEQFF.

This clone occurred a few times. The chain employs TRBV6-2 or TRBV6-3 and TRBJ2-7, with a tentative D call TRBD2 (6 bases). Trimming stripped 4 bases from V and 2 bases from J, with 24 bases between. The CDR3 consists of 18 residues. Germline assignment: CDR1 MNHEY and CDR2 SVGEGT. In DNA, the CDR3 is TGTGCCAGCAGTTCGGGGGTAATAAGCGGAGGAGGGACCTACGAGCAGTACTTC. It codes for CASSSGVISGGGTYEQYF.

The V and J genes are TRBV29-1 and TRBJ1-1; 7 nucleotides match TRBD1. This CDR3 has 12 residues. CDR1 SQVTM and CDR2 ANQGSEA come from the germline V gene. The V gene end was trimmed by 6 bases and the J gene end by 5 bases; junction bases not matched to a gene: 6. The CDR3 sequence is CSVLQTGTEAFF. The CDR3 DNA is TGCAGCGTACTACAGACAGGGACTGAAGCTTTCTTT. Drawing the rest from reference TRBV29-1 and TRBJ1-1, the complete variable domain is SAVISQKPSRDICQRGTSLTIQCQVDSQVTMMFWYRQQPGQSLTLIATANQGSEATYESGFVIDKFPISRPNLTFSTLTVSNMSPEDSSIYLCSVLQTGTEAFFGQGTRLTVV.